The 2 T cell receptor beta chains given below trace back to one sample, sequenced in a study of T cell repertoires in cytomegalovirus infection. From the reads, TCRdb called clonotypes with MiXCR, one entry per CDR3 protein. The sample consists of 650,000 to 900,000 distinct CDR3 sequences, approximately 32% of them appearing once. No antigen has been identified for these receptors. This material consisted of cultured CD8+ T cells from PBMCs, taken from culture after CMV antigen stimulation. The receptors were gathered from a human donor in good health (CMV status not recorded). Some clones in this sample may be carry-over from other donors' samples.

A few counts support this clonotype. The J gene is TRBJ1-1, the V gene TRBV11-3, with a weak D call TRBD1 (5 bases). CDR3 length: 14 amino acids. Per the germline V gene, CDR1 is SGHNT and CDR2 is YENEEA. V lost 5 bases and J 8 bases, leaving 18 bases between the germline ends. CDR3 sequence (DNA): TGTGCCAGCAGCGGGACGTTGTCAAAAGGCGAAGCTTTCTTT. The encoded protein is CASSGTLSKGEAFF.

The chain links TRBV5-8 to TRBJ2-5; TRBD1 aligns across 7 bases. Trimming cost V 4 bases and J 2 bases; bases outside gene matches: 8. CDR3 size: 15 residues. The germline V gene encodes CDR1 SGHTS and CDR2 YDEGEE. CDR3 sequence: CASSPPGQPQETQYF. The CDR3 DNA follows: TGTGCCAGCAGCCCCCCGGGACAGCCTCAAGAGACCCAGTACTTC.